Sequencing of this T cell receptor beta chain was carried out in a study of metastatic and nonmetastatic thyroid tumors. Per germline, CDR1 MNHNS and CDR2 SASEGT. The CDR3 runs 10 residues. Thyroid surgery took place with no prior treatment in any patient. TCRdb re-clonotyped the PCR reads through MiXCR. The data contain around 21,000 clones, 18% of them singletons. This clone showed up many times. A junction boundary mismatches the germline segment, possibly from a read error. The receptor comes from a male donor with papillary thyroid cancer or a benign thyroid nodule (not recorded which). Some clones in this sample may be carry-over from other donors' samples. This chain connects TRBV6-1 to TRBJ1-2; D gene uncertain. The sequenced material came from blood. Written as DNA, the CDR3 is TGTGCCAGCAGGGAAGATGGCTACACCTTC. Translated, it gives CASREDGYTF.